The clone carrying this T cell receptor beta chain was observed a handful of times. No antigen is known for it. The data originate from a study of T-cell memory formation after mild COVID-19. Study as a whole: Clustering of TCRs was largely donor specific. Whole-study results and caveats: While clones contracting from day 15 to 85 were balanced between CD4 and CD8, later expanders leaned CD4+.

With constant-segment primers, 5'RACE yielded cDNA libraries of TCR alpha and TCR beta that carried sample barcodes and UMIs. TCRdb re-analysed the 5' RACE reads in MiXCR, keeping a single row per CDR3 protein. This table has around 390,000 distinct CDR3 sequences, 16% appearing once. With 1 base removed from V and 3 bases from J, the gap between germline ends came to 16 bases. This CDR3 has 16 residues. The TCR originated in a man aged 18 to 30 who had mild COVID-19 (a few samples of this study predate the infection). Cell type and time point are not known. This sequence joins TRBV12-3 or TRBV12-4 and TRBJ2-7, with TRBD2 as a possible D gene (7 bases). Sequenced material: PBMCs or a T cell subset sorted from them (not recorded which). Written as DNA, the CDR3 is TGTGCCAGCAGTTTAGGGGGGCGGGAGTCCTTCTACGAGCAGTACTTC. Its protein is CASSLGGRESFYEQYF.